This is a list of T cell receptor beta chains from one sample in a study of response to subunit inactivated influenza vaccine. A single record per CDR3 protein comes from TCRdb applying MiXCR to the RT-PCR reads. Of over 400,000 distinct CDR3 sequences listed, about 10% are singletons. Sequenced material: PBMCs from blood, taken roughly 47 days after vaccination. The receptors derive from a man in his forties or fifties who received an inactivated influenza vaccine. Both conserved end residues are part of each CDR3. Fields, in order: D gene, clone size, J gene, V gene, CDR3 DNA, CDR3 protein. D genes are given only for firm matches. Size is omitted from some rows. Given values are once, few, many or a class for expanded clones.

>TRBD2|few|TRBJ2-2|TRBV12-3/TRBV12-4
TGTGCCAGCAGTTTCGGCGGGGGGGCCGCGGGGGAGCTGTTTTTT
CASSFGGGAAGELFF
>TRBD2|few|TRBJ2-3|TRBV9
TGTGCCAGCAGCGGAAGCGGGATCCCCACAGATACGCAGTATTTT
CASSGSGIPTDTQYF
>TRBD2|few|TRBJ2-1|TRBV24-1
TGTGCCACCAGTGATAGATTGTCTAGCGGGAACTATGAGCAGTTCTTC
CATSDRLSSGNYEQFF
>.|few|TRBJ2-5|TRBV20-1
TGCAGTGCTCTAGGCCGGGATTATCTGGAGACCCAGTACTTC
CSALGRDYLETQYF
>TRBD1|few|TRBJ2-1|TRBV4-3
TGCGCCAGCAGCCAGATCACAGGGGTGGTCGGGGAAGGGGAGCAGTTCTTC
CASSQITGVVGEGEQFF
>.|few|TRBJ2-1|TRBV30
TGTGCCTGGAGCTTATACAATGAGCAGTTCTTC
CAWSLYNEQFF
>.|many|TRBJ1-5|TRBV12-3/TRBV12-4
TGTGCCAGCAGTTCTTTCGTCGGGGGTCAGCCCCAGCATTTT
CASSSFVGGQPQHF
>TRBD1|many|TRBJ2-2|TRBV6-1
TGTGCCAGCAGAAACAGAGGGACAGGGGTCAACACCGGGGAGCTGTTTTTT
CASRNRGTGVNTGELFF
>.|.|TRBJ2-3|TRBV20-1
TGCAGTGCTAGGGGTGATCTCGTTTGGAGCACAGATACGCAGTATTTT
CSARGDLVWSTDTQYF
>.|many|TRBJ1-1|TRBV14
TGTGCCAGCAGCCAAATCGTGCCAGGATGGAACACTGAAGCTTTCTTT
CASSQIVPGWNTEAFF
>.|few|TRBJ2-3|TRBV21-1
TGTGCCAGCAGCAAGCGGACTAGCGGGAGGTCCGGGGGCACAGATACGCAGTATTTT
CASSKRTSGRSGGTDTQYF
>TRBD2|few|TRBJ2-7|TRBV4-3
TGCGCCAGCAGCCAAGATCTCCCCACTAGCGGCCTGGGTTCCTACGAGCAGTACTTC
CASSQDLPTSGLGSYEQYF
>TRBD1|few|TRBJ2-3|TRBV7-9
TGTGCCAGCAGCTTAGTTGTCAGGGGGAAAGATACGCAGTATTTT
CASSLVVRGKDTQYF
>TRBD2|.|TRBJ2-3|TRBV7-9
TGTGCCACCACACTAGCGCGCACAGATACGCAGTATTTT
CATTLARTDTQYF
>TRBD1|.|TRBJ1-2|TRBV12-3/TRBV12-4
TGTGCCAGCAGTTTGACAGGGGGAACTGGCTACACCTTC
CASSLTGGTGYTF
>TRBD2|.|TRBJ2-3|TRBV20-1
TGCAGTGCTAGAGAGGGGGTTGTGCGGGAGGTTGGAGATACGCAGTATTTT
CSAREGVVREVGDTQYF
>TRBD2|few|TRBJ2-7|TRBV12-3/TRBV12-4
TGTGCCAGCAGACAGACTAGCCGAAACGAGCAGTACTTC
CASRQTSRNEQYF
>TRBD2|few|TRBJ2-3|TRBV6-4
TGTGCCAGCAGTCGATCTAGCGGGAGGGCAGATACGCAGTATTTT
CASSRSSGRADTQYF
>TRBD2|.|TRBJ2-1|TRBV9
TGTGCCAGCAGCTTCAGCGGGAGGCCCTATGAGCAGTTCTTC
CASSFSGRPYEQFF
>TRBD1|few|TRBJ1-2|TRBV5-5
TGTGCCAGCGGGGGACAGGGGGACTATGGCTACACCTTC
CASGGQGDYGYTF
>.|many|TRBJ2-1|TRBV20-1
TGCAGTGCTAGATTCCCTTATACCTACAATGAGCAGTTCTTC
CSARFPYTYNEQFF
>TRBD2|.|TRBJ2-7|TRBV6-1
TGTGCCAGCAGGGGGACGGGGGGTACCTCCTACGAGCAGTACTTC
CASRGTGGTSYEQYF
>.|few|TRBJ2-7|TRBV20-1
TGCAGTACTGAACCCCAGGGATACGAGCAGTACTTC
CSTEPQGYEQYF
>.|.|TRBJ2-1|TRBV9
TGTGCCAGCAGCGTAGCCCCCGAGTGGGATGAGCAGTTCTTC
CASSVAPEWDEQFF
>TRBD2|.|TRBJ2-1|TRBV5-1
TGCGCCAGCAGCTTGGTGGGCGGGGGGGCTTACAGTGAGCAGTTCTTC
CASSLVGGGAYSEQFF
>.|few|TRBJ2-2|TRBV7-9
TGTGCCAGCGCTGGGTTAAGGGGGGCCGCCGCCACCGGGGAGCTGTTTTTT
CASAGLRGAAATGELFF
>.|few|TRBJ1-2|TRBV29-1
TGCAGCGTTGAATTGAGGGATACTGGCTACACCTTC
CSVELRDTGYTF
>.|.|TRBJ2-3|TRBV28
TGTGCCAGCAGTTTACGGGGTCGGTACACAGATACGCAGTATTTT
CASSLRGRYTDTQYF
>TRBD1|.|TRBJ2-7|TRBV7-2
TGTGCCAGCAGCCTCAACAGGGGTAGTTCCTACGAGCAGTACTTC
CASSLNRGSSYEQYF
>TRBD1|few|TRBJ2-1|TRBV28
TGTGCCAGCAGTTCTTGGACAGGGGGAAACCCCAATGAGCAGTTCTTC
CASSSWTGGNPNEQFF
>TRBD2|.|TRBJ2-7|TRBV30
TGTGCCTGGAATCCGGGACTAGGCTACGAGCAGTACTTC
CAWNPGLGYEQYF
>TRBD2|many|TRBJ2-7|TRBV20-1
TGCAGTGCTAGACTAGCGGGAGCCTCCTACGAGCAGTACTTC
CSARLAGASYEQYF
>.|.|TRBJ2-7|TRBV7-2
TGTGCCAGCAGCTATCAGGGGACGGGAGACTACGAGCAGTACTTC
CASSYQGTGDYEQYF
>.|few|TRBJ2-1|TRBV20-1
TGCAGTGCTAAAAGTTCTGGGGGAGGTGAGCAGTTCTTC
CSAKSSGGGEQFF
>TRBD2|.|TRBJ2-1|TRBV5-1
TGCGCCAGCAGCTTGGCCGTGGGAGCGGGGACCGACAATGAGCAGTTCTTC
CASSLAVGAGTDNEQFF
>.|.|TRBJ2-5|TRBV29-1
TGCAGCGTTATGACGGGACAGACCCAGTACTTC
CSVMTGQTQYF
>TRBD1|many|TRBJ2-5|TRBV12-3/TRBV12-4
TGTGCCAGCAGTTTAGGAGGGGGCGGAGAGACCCAGTACTTC
CASSLGGGGETQYF
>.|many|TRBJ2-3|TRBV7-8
TGTGCCAGCAGCTTACAAGGGCGCAGGGGATTGGCAGATACGCAGTATTTT
CASSLQGRRGLADTQYF
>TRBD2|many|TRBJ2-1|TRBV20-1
TGCAGTGCCAGTAAAGGGACTAGCATCTACAACAATGAGCAGTTCTTC
CSASKGTSIYNNEQFF
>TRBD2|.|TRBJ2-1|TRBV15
TGTGCCACCAGCAGAGCGGGGGGGCCCTACAATGAGCAGTTCTTC
CATSRAGGPYNEQFF
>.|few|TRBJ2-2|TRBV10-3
TGTGCCATCAGTGACCTGAGGGTATCTCCAGAACAGGCGAACACCGGGGAGCTGTTTTTT
CAISDLRVSPEQANTGELFF
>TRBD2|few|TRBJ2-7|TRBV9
TGTGCCAGCAGCGTAGATGCCGGGACTAGCTCCTACGAGCAGTACTTC
CASSVDAGTSSYEQYF